This record concerns one T cell receptor (beta chain) sequence. This sample is part of a study of blood T cell repertoires in COVID-19. Study background: Samples came from the United States, Italy and Spain, spanning acute and convalescent COVID-19. PBMCs, B-cell-depleted T cells, or T cells provided the cDNA or gDNA that made up the material.

Source study methods: Amplifying reference gene primers gave estimates of nucleated cell counts. Data came from immunoSEQ multiplex PCR; TCRdb stores just in-frame clones and leaves some out. V and J calls and clone size come straight from that table; D and trimming were deduced from the DNA. The table has around 77,000 clones, around 84% seen once. The length of the CDR3 is 14 residues. CDR1 is SGHRS, CDR2 YFSETQ, per germline. V lost 5 bases, J lost 4 bases, and 13 bases lay in between. The chain has TRBV5-1 and TRBJ2-1; possibly TRBD1 for D (6 bases). This TCR was recovered from a man in his 70s with active or convalescent COVID-19. The sequenced material came from peripheral blood. DNA of the CDR3: TGCGCCAGCAGACCTACAGGGCCGTACAATGAGCAGTTCTTC. Its protein product is CASRPTGPYNEQFF.